This record concerns one TCR beta chain sequence. The data belong to a study of PD-1 blockade in classical Hodgkin lymphoma. Study in general: Patients had nivolumab dosed at 3 mg/kg, delivered intravenously every 2 weeks.

Exposure to brentuximab vedotin varied, and each patient had relapsed following autologous stem cell transplantation. The CDR3 runs 14 residues. The J segment lost 8 bases and the V segment lost 10 bases, leaving 15 bases of the junction unmatched. CDR1 is MDHEN, CDR2 SYDVKM, per germline. This table comes from immunoSEQ multiplex PCR, and its TCRdb copy is limited to in-frame clones, with some not included. The sample gives 98,000 or so clones, roughly nine tenths of which show up once; 20% is in the top ten. The sequence came from a human donor with classical Hodgkin lymphoma. The material was peripheral blood mononuclear cells (PBMCs), obtained before the second cycle of nivolumab. This chain links TRBV28 with TRBJ2-7; 9 bases are shared with TRBD1. CDR3 amino acids: CATRSRTGDRKQYF. The CDR3 DNA reads TGTGCCACACGATCAAGGACAGGGGATAGGAAGCAGTACTTC.